The 9 T cell receptor beta chains below were found in one sample sequenced in a study of spatial heterogeneity in lung cancer. Time point meaning: sample taken at primary tumor resection. Unsorted whole RNA from tumor, nontumor lung or frozen PBMC underwent sequencing. TCRdb fed the 5' RACE reads into MiXCR, producing one record per CDR3 protein. The sample lists about 92,000 distinct CDR3 sequences; about 12% were seen once. The source was PBMCs, collected at surgery. These receptors were collected from a male donor with early-stage non-small cell lung cancer.

This clonotype has ten or more counts. The chain uses TRBV9 and TRBJ2-5; D is unresolved. This CDR3 spans 14 amino acids. The V gene lost 0 bases and the J gene lost 4 bases, with 10 bases spanning the gap. The germline V gene has CDR1 SGDLS and CDR2 YYNGEE. CDR3 sequence reads: CASSVEARAETQYF. The CDR3 DNA follows: TGTGCCAGCAGCGTAGAGGCTCGGGCAGAGACCCAGTACTTC.

Worth noting for this clonotype: Given a much more abundant clone one base away, this may be a read error. The chain has TRBV10-1 and TRBJ2-7, with 8 bases that match TRBD1. Germline CDR1 reads WNHNN; CDR2 reads SYGVQD (reference sequence). With 10 bases clipped from V and 2 bases from J, the junction kept 10 bases outside the gene matches. The CDR3 is 14 amino acids. In DNA, the CDR3 is TGCGCCAACAAACCCGGGACAGGACCCTACGAGCAGTACTTC. Its protein product is CANKPGTGPYEQYF.

This clonotype was observed a few times. The chain joins TRBV5-4 to TRBJ2-5; D gene uncertain. Per the germline V gene, CDR1 is SGHNT and CDR2 is YYREEE (reference sequence). This CDR3 contains 14 residues. Trimming cost V 4 bases and J 7 bases, with 17 bases left between them. CDR3 nucleotide sequence: TGTGCCAGCAGCCCCGTCAACCAAATGGGGACCCAGTACTTC. Protein sequence: CASSPVNQMGTQYF.

This chain uses TRBV15 with TRBJ2-2, with TRBD1 as a possible D gene (6 bases). CDR3 length: 14 residues. Germline CDR1 and CDR2: LNHNV and YYDKDF (reference sequence). Trimming stripped 4 bases from V and 4 bases from J, with 10 bases between. The CDR3 sequence: CATSIDRRTGELFF. The CDR3 DNA reads TGTGCCACCAGCATCGACAGGCGCACCGGGGAGCTGTTTTTT.

The CDR3 loop is CASSLGTRDSFDGYTF. The CDR3 coding sequence is TGCGCCAGCAGCTTGGGTACAAGGGACAGTTTTGATGGCTACACCTTC. V usage is TRBV5-1 and J usage is TRBJ1-2; 7 bases are shared with TRBD1. This CDR3 is built from 16 residues. Losses at the gene ends were 0 bases for V and 6 bases for J; bases not matched to a gene: 11. Germline V lookup: CDR1 SGHRS, CDR2 YFSETQ.

This clonotype was seen more than once but under ten times. V usage is TRBV12-3 or TRBV12-4 and J usage is TRBJ1-3; 7 nucleotides match TRBD1. With V trimmed by 6 bases and J by 2 bases, 4 bases remained unmatched. The CDR3 runs to 14 residues. Written as DNA, the CDR3 is TGTGCCAGCAGAGCTACAGGGGCTGGAAACACCATATATTTT. Translation gives CASRATGAGNTIYF.

This clonotype was counted a few times. The chain combines TRBV29-1 with TRBJ2-7; maybe TRBD1 (6 bases). Deletions cut 0 bases from V and 6 bases from J, with 18 bases between. This CDR3 region has 15 residues. The germline CDR1 and CDR2 sequences are SQVTM and ANQGSEA. The CDR3 sequence: CSVEDGTRGTFEQYF. CDR3 DNA sequence: TGCAGCGTTGAAGATGGAACCAGGGGAACGTTCGAGCAGTACTTC.

The chain joins TRBV6-6 to TRBJ2-5; 8 positions match TRBD2. Germline assignment: CDR1 MNHNY and CDR2 SVGAGI (reference sequence). V was pared by 2 bases and J by 2 bases, with 4 bases of the junction left unmatched. There are 15 residues in the CDR3. CDR3 protein: CASSYPGTSQETQYF. In nucleotides, the CDR3 is TGTGCCAGCAGTTACCCCGGGACTAGTCAAGAGACCCAGTACTTC.

In its sample, this clonotype was seen a few times. This chain joins TRBV7-9 and TRBJ2-6; D gene unclear. Per germline, CDR1 SEHNR and CDR2 FQNEAQ (reference sequence). This CDR3 contains 15 residues. Trimming stripped 5 bases from V and 4 bases from J, with 12 bases between. The CDR3 DNA follows: TGTGCCAGCAGCCTACAATCGTTGGGGGCCAACGTCCTGACTTTC. As protein: CASSLQSLGANVLTF.